The text below deals with one TCR beta chain. Treatment here: about 20 received Ad26.COV2.S at low or high dose, single or two shots; a few received placebo; per-sample allocation not given. Vaccine and placebo recipients were sampled on day 63 after the first injection. Clones were read by immunoSEQ multiplex PCR, and TCRdb kept only the in-frame ones, dropping some. This table holds about 320,000 clones, around four fifths found once. This sample stems from a study of Ad26.COV2.S vaccination and SARS-CoV-2 variants. This CDR3 contains 19 residues. J lost 4 bases, V lost 3 bases, and 15 bases had no gene match. Germline CDR1 reads SGDLS; CDR2 reads YYNGEE.

The source was peripheral blood, collected in a trial of Ad26.COV2.S vaccine versus placebo. The gene calls are TRBV9 and TRBJ2-6, with TRBD2 matching 8 bases. The sequence was obtained from a person aged 18-65 years who received the Ad26.COV2.S COVID-19 vaccine or a placebo. The CDR3 loop reads CASSARGLGEVSGANVLTF. The CDR3 DNA sequence: TGTGCCAGCAGCGCTAGGGGACTAGGGGAGGTGTCAGGGGCCAACGTCCTGACTTTC.